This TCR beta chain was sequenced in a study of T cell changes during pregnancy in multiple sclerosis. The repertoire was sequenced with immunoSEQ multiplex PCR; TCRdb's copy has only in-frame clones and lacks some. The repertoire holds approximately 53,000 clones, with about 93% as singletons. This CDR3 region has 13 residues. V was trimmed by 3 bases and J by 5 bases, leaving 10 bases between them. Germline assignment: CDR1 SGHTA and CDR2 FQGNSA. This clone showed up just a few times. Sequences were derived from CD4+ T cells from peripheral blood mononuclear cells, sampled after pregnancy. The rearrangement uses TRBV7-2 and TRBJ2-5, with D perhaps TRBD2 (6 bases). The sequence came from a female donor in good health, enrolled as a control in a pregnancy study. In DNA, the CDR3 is TGTGCCAGCAGCTTCCCCGGAGGGGAGACCCAGTACTTC. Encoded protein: CASSFPGGETQYF.